The table lists the clone carrying this T cell receptor (beta chain) with a count of one. This sample was included in a study of T cell changes during pregnancy in multiple sclerosis. The assay was immunoSEQ multiplex PCR, and TCRdb's table has in-frame clones only and misses some. The table shows about 31,000 clones, with around 93% occurring only once. Germline V gene lookup returns CDR1 MRHNA and CDR2 SNTAGT. The trim removed 6 bases at V and 2 bases at J, leaving 10 bases unmatched. This CDR3 spans 16 amino acids. The clonotype was recovered from a female donor with multiple sclerosis, enrolled in a pregnancy study. The chain uses TRBV6-4 and TRBJ1-1, with TRBD1 matching 9 bases. The material was CD4+ T cells from peripheral blood mononuclear cells, obtained in the second trimester of pregnancy. The CDR3 here is CASSLWTGEANTEAFF. The CDR3 DNA is TGTGCCAGCAGCCTCTGGACAGGGGAGGCAAACACTGAAGCTTTCTTT.